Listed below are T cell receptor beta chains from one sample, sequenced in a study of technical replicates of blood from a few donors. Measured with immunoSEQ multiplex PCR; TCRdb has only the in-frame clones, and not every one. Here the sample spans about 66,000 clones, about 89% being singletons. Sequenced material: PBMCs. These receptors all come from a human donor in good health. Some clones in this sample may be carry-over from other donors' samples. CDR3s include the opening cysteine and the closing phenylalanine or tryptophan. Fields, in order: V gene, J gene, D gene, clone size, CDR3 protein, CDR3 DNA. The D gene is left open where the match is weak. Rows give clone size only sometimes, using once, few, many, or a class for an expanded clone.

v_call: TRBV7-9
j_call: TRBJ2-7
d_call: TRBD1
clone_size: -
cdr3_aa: CASSGTGPHEQYF
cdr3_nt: TGTGCCAGCAGCGGGACAGGGCCCCACGAGCAGTACTTC

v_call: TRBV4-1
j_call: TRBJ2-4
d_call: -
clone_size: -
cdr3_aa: CASSQDVAGAVNIQYF
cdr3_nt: TGCGCCAGCAGCCAAGACGTGGCGGGGGCCGTAAACATTCAGTACTTC

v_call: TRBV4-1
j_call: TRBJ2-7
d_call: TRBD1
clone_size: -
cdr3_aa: CASSPSGTGAYEQYF
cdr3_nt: TGCGCCAGCAGCCCTTCGGGGACAGGGGCCTACGAGCAGTACTTC

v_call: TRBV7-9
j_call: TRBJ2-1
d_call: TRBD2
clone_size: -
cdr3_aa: CASSSGTSGYNEQFF
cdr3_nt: TGTGCCAGCAGCTCCGGGACTAGCGGGTACAATGAGCAGTTCTTC

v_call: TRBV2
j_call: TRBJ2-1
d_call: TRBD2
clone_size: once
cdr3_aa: CASSESGARGAEQFF
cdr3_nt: TGTGCCAGCAGTGAAAGCGGGGCCCGGGGTGCTGAGCAGTTCTTC

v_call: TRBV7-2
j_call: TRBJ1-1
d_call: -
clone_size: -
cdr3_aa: CASSSPGRGSWTEAFF
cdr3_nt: TGTGCCAGCAGCTCCCCTGGGAGGGGTTCTTGGACTGAAGCTTTCTTT

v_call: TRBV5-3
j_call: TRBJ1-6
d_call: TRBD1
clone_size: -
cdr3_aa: CARSLMGQGAPYNSPLHF
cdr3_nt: TGTGCCAGAAGCTTGATGGGACAGGGGGCACCCTATAATTCACCCCTCCACTTT

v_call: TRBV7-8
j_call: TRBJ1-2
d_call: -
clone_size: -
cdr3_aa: CASSLTQIYGYTF
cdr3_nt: TGTGCCAGCAGCTTAACACAGATCTATGGCTACACCTTC

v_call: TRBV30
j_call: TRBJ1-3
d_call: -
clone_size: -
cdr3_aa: CAWSRPRSSGNTIYF
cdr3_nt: TGTGCCTGGAGTCGGCCGCGGAGCTCTGGAAACACCATATATTTT

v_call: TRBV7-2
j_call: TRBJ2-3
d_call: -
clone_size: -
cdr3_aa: CASSLTRVSTDTQYF
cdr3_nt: TGTGCCAGCAGCTTGACCCGGGTTAGCACAGATACGCAGTATTTT

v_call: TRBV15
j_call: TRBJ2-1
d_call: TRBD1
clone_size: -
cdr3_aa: CATSRDGDSLKANEQFF
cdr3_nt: TGTGCCACCAGCAGAGATGGGGACAGCCTAAAAGCCAATGAGCAGTTCTTC

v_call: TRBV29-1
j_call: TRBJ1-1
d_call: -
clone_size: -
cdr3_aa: CSVVAPKRTEAFF
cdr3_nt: TGCAGCGTTGTTGCCCCGAAGAGGACTGAAGCTTTCTTT

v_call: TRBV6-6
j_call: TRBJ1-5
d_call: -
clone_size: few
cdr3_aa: CASSYVRGEQPQHF
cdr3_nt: TGTGCCAGCAGTTACGTGCGGGGTGAGCAGCCCCAGCATTTT

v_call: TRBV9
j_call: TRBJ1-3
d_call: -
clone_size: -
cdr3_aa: CASSPQGFSGNTIYF
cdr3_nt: TGTGCCAGCAGCCCACAGGGTTTCTCTGGAAACACCATATATTTT

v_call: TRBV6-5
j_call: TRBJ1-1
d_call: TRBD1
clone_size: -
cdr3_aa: CASIQGARGTEAFF
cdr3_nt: TGTGCCAGCATACAGGGGGCGCGGGGCACTGAAGCTTTCTTT

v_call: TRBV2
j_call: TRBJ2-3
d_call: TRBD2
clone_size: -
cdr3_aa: CASSPHQTRGGDTQYF
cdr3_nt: TGTGCCAGCAGCCCTCACCAAACTCGGGGGGGAGATACGCAGTATTTT

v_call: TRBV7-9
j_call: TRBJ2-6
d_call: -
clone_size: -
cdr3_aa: CASSLGLTGANVLTF
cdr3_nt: TGTGCCAGCAGCTTAGGGCTTACTGGGGCCAACGTCCTGACTTTC

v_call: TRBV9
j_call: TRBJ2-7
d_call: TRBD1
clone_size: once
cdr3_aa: CASSASGTDTYEQYF
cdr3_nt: TGTGCCAGCAGCGCCTCCGGGACAGATACTTACGAGCAGTACTTC

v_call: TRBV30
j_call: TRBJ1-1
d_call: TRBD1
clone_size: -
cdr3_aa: CAWSDGTGAWSEAFF
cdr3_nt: TGTGCCTGGAGTGACGGGACAGGGGCTTGGTCTGAAGCTTTCTTT

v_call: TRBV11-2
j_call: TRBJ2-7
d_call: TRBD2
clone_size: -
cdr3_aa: CASSLDPRGGYEQYF
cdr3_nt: TGTGCCAGCAGCTTAGATCCCCGGGGGGGCTACGAGCAGTACTTC

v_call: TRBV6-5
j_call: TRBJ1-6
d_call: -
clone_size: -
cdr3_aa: CASSYFGNSGTLLHF
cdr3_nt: TGTGCCAGCAGTTACTTTGGCAACTCGGGTACCCTCCTCCACTTT

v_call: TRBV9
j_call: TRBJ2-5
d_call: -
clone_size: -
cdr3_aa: CASSVTAGPIRAQYF
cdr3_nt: TGTGCCAGCAGCGTAACGGCAGGGCCCATTAGGGCCCAGTACTTC

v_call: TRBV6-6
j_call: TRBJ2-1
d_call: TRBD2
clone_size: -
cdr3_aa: CASSRPRGEGHEQFF
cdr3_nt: TGTGCCAGCAGCCGGCCGCGGGGGGAGGGCCATGAGCAGTTCTTC

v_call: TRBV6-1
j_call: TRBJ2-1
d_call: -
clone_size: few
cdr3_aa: CASNRGEYNEQFF
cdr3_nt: TGTGCCAGCAACCGCGGAGAATACAATGAGCAGTTCTTC

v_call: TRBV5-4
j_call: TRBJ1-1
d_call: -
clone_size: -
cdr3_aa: CASSSEVTGLNTEAFF
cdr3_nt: TGTGCCAGCAGCTCCGAGGTAACCGGGTTGAACACTGAAGCTTTCTTT

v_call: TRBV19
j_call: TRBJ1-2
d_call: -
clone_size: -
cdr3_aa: CASSMGRRGYTF
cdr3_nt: TGTGCCAGTAGTATGGGCCGTAGGGGCTACACCTTC

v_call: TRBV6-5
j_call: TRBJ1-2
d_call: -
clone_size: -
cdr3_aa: CASSNRDGYTF
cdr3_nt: TGTGCCAGCAGCAACAGGGATGGCTACACCTTC

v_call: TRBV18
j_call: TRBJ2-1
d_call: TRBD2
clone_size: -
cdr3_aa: CASSPPSSGSHEQFF
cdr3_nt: TGTGCCAGCTCACCACCGTCTAGCGGGAGTCACGAGCAGTTCTTC

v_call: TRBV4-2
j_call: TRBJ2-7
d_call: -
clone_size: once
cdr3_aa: CASSQEPGATYEQYF
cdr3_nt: TGTGCCAGCAGCCAAGAACCGGGTGCCACCTACGAGCAGTACTTC

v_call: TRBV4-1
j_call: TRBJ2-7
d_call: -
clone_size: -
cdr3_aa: CASSQEFQKSYEQYF
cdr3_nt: TGCGCCAGCAGCCAAGAATTTCAAAAATCCTACGAGCAGTACTTC

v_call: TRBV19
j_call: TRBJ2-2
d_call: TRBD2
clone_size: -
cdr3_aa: CASSRRGEMNTGELFF
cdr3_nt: TGTGCCAGTAGTCGGCGGGGGGAGATGAACACCGGGGAGCTGTTTTTT

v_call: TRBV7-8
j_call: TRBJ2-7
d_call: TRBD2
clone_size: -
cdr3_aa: CASSEAPRTSGGGEQYF
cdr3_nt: TGTGCCAGCAGCGAGGCCCCCCGGACTAGCGGGGGAGGCGAGCAGTACTTC

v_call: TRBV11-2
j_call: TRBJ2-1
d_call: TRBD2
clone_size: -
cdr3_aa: CASSDSGGAEFF
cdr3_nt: TGTGCCAGCAGCGATAGCGGGGGGGCCGAGTTCTTC

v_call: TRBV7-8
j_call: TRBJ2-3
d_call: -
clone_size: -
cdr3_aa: CASSPQVAWETDTQYF
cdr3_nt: TGTGCCAGCAGCCCCCAGGTAGCGTGGGAGACAGATACGCAGTATTTT

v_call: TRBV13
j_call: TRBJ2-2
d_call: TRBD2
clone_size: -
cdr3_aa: CASSNSGRPTGELFF
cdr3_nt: TGTGCCAGCAGTAATAGCGGGCGACCCACCGGGGAGCTGTTTTTT

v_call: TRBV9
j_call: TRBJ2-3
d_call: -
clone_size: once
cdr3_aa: CASSPRESVDTQYF
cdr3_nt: TGTGCCAGCAGCCCCCGGGAGAGTGTCGATACGCAGTATTTT

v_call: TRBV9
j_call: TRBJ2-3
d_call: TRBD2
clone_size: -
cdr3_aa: CASSLGLAVTDTQYF
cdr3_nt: TGTGCCAGCAGCCTGGGACTAGCGGTCACAGATACGCAGTATTTT

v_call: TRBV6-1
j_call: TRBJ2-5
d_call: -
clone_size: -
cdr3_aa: CASSATRYQETQYF
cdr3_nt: TGTGCCAGCAGTGCGACACGGTACCAAGAGACCCAGTACTTC

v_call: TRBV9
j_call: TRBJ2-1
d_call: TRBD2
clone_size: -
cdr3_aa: CASSVAGTSINEQFF
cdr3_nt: TGTGCCAGCAGCGTAGCGGGGACTAGCATCAATGAGCAGTTCTTC

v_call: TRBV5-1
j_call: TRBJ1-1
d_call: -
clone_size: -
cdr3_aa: CASSLRSQNTEAFF
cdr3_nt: TGCGCCAGCAGCTTAAGGAGCCAGAACACTGAAGCTTTCTTT

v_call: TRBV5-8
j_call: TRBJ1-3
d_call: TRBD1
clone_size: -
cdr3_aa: CASSSRDRASLGNTIYF
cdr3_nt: TGTGCCAGCAGCTCCCGGGACAGAGCCTCCTTAGGAAACACCATATATTTT

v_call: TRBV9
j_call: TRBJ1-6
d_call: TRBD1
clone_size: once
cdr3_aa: CASSALTGVNSPLHF
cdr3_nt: TGTGCCAGCAGCGCGTTAACAGGGGTTAATTCACCCCTCCACTTT

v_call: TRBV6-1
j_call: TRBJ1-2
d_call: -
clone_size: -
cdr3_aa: CASTVKEGGYTF
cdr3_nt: TGTGCCAGCACCGTGAAGGAGGGTGGCTACACCTTC

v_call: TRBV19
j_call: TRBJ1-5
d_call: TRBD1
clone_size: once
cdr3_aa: CASSPRGTDKNQPQHF
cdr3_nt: TGTGCCAGTAGTCCGCGAGGGACAGATAAAAATCAGCCCCAGCATTTT

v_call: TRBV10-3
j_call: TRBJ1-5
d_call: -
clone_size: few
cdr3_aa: CAISADVDSLGNQPQHF
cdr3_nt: TGTGCCATCAGTGCCGACGTGGACAGTCTGGGCAATCAGCCCCAGCATTTT

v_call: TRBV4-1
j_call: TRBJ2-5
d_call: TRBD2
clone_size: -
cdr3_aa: CASSPSGRETQYF
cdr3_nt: TGCGCCAGCAGTCCTAGCGGGCGAGAGACCCAGTACTTC

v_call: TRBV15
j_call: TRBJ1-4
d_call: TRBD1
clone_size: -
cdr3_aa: CATQIGQGHEKLFF
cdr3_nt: TGTGCCACCCAGATAGGACAGGGCCATGAAAAACTGTTTTTT

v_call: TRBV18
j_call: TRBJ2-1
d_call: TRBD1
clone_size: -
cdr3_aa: CASSPPSQGANEQFF
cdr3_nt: TGTGCCAGCTCACCACCGTCACAGGGGGCGAATGAGCAGTTCTTC

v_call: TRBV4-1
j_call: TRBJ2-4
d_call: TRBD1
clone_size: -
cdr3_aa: CASSQDLGTETKNIQYF
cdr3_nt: TGCGCCAGCAGCCAAGACCTAGGGACAGAAACCAAAAACATTCAGTACTTC

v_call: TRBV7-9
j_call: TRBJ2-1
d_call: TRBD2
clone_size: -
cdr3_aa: CASSGLTGGPYNEQFF
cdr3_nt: TGTGCCAGCAGCGGCCTTACGGGGGGACCCTACAATGAGCAGTTCTTC

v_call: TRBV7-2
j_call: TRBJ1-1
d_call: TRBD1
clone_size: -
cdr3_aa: CASSSGQAGRTEAFF
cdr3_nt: TGTGCCAGCAGCTCGGGACAGGCGGGACGCACTGAAGCTTTCTTT